Listed below are T cell receptor beta chains from one sample, sequenced in a study of spatial heterogeneity in lung cancer. TCRdb reprocessed the 5' RACE reads with MiXCR, giving one entry per CDR3 protein. Of roughly 91,000 distinct CDR3 sequences listed, about 20% are singletons. Sample: PBMCs, taken at surgery. These receptors were obtained from a male donor with early-stage non-small cell lung cancer. Both conserved end residues are part of each CDR3. D genes are given only for firm matches. A clone size is listed for some rows: how often the clone was seen (once, few, many), or a class if it is expanded.

v_gene	d_gene	len	j_gene	abundance	CDR3aa	CDR3nt
TRBV6-5	-	14	TRBJ1-1	few	CASSYSPSDTEAFF	TGTGCCAGCAGTTACTCCCCCAGTGACACTGAAGCTTTCTTT
TRBV4-2	-	14	TRBJ2-1	-	CASSQVSSANEQFF	TGTGCCAGCAGCCAAGTATCTAGCGCTAATGAGCAGTTCTTC
TRBV20-1	-	14	TRBJ1-1	few	CSAAGVMGNTEAFF	TGCAGTGCCGCAGGCGTCATGGGAAACACTGAAGCTTTCTTT
TRBV6-6	TRBD1	13	TRBJ1-6	few	CASRQGADSPLHF	TGTGCCAGCAGACAGGGGGCTGATTCACCCCTCCACTTT
TRBV4-2	TRBD1	16	TRBJ2-4	once	CASSHSGRQGGHIQYF	TGTGCCAGCAGCCATTCGGGCCGACAGGGTGGGCACATTCAGTACTTC
TRBV30	-	13	TRBJ2-3	-	CAWSSLGTDTQYF	TGTGCCTGGAGCTCCCTTGGCACAGATACGCAGTATTTT
TRBV18	TRBD1	15	TRBJ2-7	-	CASSRAGTGSYEQYF	TGTGCCAGCTCACGGGCCGGGACAGGTTCCTACGAGCAGTACTTC
TRBV18	TRBD1	13	TRBJ1-6	few	CASSPDRVSPLHF	TGTGCCAGCTCACCGGACAGGGTTTCACCCCTCCACTTT
TRBV14	TRBD1	16	TRBJ2-3	few	CASSHRQGGGSDTQYF	TGTGCCAGCAGCCACCGACAGGGGGGAGGGTCAGATACGCAGTATTTT
TRBV3-1	-	15	TRBJ2-2	-	CASSQDGKNTGELFF	TGTGCCAGCAGCCAAGATGGGAAGAACACCGGGGAGCTGTTTTTT
TRBV10-3	TRBD1	15	TRBJ2-7	few	CAISGRQGYGDEQYF	TGTGCCATCAGTGGGCGACAGGGCTATGGAGACGAGCAGTACTTC
TRBV6-5	-	11	TRBJ1-1	many	CASRGETEAFF	TGTGCCAGCAGAGGGGAGACTGAAGCTTTCTTT
TRBV27	TRBD2	18	TRBJ2-7	few	CASSLWGRTSGFRSEQYF	TGTGCCAGCAGTTTATGGGGGAGGACTAGCGGGTTTCGGAGCGAGCAGTACTTC
TRBV28	-	16	TRBJ2-1	-	CVSSAPGLNPYNEQFF	TGTGTCAGCAGTGCGCCGGGACTTAACCCCTACAATGAGCAGTTCTTC
TRBV5-1	-	12	TRBJ2-3	many	CASSGGTDTQYF	TGCGCCAGCAGCGGGGGCACAGATACGCAGTATTTT
TRBV29-1	TRBD1	13	TRBJ2-2	-	CSVGTGDTGELFF	TGCAGCGTGGGGACAGGGGACACCGGGGAGCTGTTTTTT
TRBV7-9	-	15	TRBJ1-2	-	CASSGGTRINYGYTF	TGTGCCAGCAGCGGCGGGACAAGGATTAACTATGGCTACACCTTC
TRBV11-2	TRBD1	16	TRBJ1-2	many	CASSLVLFHRGYGYTF	TGTGCCAGCAGCTTAGTACTCTTTCACAGGGGCTACGGCTACACCTTC
TRBV20-1	TRBD1	16	TRBJ1-4	many	CSAPGQGIGQNEKLFF	TGCAGTGCCCCGGGACAGGGGATCGGTCAGAACGAAAAACTGTTTTTT
TRBV7-2	-	13	TRBJ2-7	many	CASSHGRTYEQYF	TGTGCCAGCAGCCACGGACGGACCTACGAGCAGTACTTC
TRBV6-2/TRBV6-3	TRBD1	14	TRBJ2-1	-	CASNRGTVPNEQFF	TGTGCCAGCAACAGAGGGACAGTACCCAATGAGCAGTTCTTC
TRBV5-6	-	14	TRBJ2-3	-	CASSLAGSADTQYF	TGTGCCAGCAGCTTGGCCGGGAGCGCAGATACGCAGTATTTT
TRBV10-2	TRBD1	14	TRBJ2-3	-	CATEGQGGSDTQYF	TGCGCCACCGAGGGACAGGGTGGTTCAGATACGCAGTATTTT
TRBV5-1	-	15	TRBJ1-3	few	CASSRSTISGNTIYF	TGCGCCAGCAGCCGATCCACTATCTCTGGAAACACCATATATTTT
TRBV5-4	-	16	TRBJ2-3	-	CASSFPAGHGADTQYF	TGTGCCAGCAGCTTTCCCGCAGGGCATGGGGCAGATACGCAGTATTTT
TRBV11-1	TRBD2	14	TRBJ2-1	-	CASSVSGRADEQFF	TGTGCCAGCAGCGTCAGCGGGAGGGCAGATGAGCAGTTCTTC
TRBV20-1	TRBD2	15	TRBJ2-1	few	CSAGGASGRIDEQFF	TGCAGTGCAGGGGGGGCTAGCGGGAGGATAGATGAGCAGTTCTTC
TRBV12-3/TRBV12-4	-	15	TRBJ1-3	once	CASSLGAASGNTIYF	TGTGCCAGCAGTTTGGGGGCAGCCTCTGGAAACACCATATATTTT
TRBV7-3	TRBD2	15	TRBJ2-3	-	CASSLGGTSPDTQYF	TGTGCCAGCAGTTTAGGAGGGACTAGCCCCGATACGCAGTATTTT
TRBV27	-	13	TRBJ1-1	few	CASTQRGGTEAFF	TGTGCCAGCACCCAGAGGGGTGGCACTGAAGCTTTCTTT
TRBV4-1	-	17	TRBJ2-5	many	CASSQDGVGGGGETQYF	TGCGCCAGCAGCCAAGATGGGGTGGGGGGCGGAGGAGAGACCCAGTACTTC
TRBV5-6	TRBD1	15	TRBJ2-5	many	CASRRTGQYQETQYF	TGTGCCAGCAGGCGGACAGGCCAGTACCAAGAGACCCAGTACTTC
TRBV5-6	-	15	TRBJ2-7	many	CASSRWGQGYYEQYF	TGTGCCAGCAGCCGCTGGGGGCAGGGGTACTACGAGCAGTACTTC
TRBV27	-	15	TRBJ2-1	-	CASSWGLSSYNEQFF	TGTGCCAGCAGCTGGGGCCTCTCGTCATACAATGAGCAGTTCTTC
TRBV24-1	TRBD1	15	TRBJ2-5	-	CATSDSGGPQETQYF	TGTGCCACCAGTGATTCAGGGGGACCTCAAGAGACCCAGTACTTC
TRBV6-5	-	16	TRBJ2-2	-	CASSQPTGDNTGELFF	TGTGCCAGCAGTCAGCCGACAGGAGACAACACCGGGGAGCTGTTTTTT
TRBV28	-	15	TRBJ2-1	-	CASSRRTGTRNEQFF	TGTGCCAGCAGCCGAAGGACAGGGACTAGAAATGAGCAGTTCTTC
TRBV7-2	-	16	TRBJ1-6	few	CASIRPSVARSSPLHF	TGTGCCAGCATCCGACCTTCTGTGGCGCGCAGTTCACCCCTCCACTTT
TRBV3-1	-	13	TRBJ1-2	-	CASSSDTTYGYTF	TGTGCCAGCAGCTCGGACACCACCTATGGCTACACCTTC
TRBV7-2	-	15	TRBJ1-5	-	CASSLGGASNQPQHF	TGTGCCAGCAGCTTAGGGGGGGCAAGCAATCAGCCCCAGCATTTT
TRBV5-1	-	15	TRBJ2-5	-	CASSPTDLDQETQYF	TGCGCCAGCAGCCCAACCGACTTGGACCAAGAGACCCAGTACTTC
TRBV28	-	14	TRBJ2-1	-	CASSSSGDGNEQFF	TGTGCCAGCAGTAGCTCAGGGGATGGCAATGAGCAGTTCTTC